The rows below give T cell receptor beta chains drawn from one sample of a study of low-dose radiotherapy and immunotherapy resistance in tumors. MiXCR, run by TCRdb on the reads, gives a single entry per CDR3 protein. Of tens of thousands of distinct CDR3 sequences in the sample, less than 40% were seen once. This specimen consisted of PBMCs, obtained before treatment. Receptors originate from a male donor with gallbladder cancer. The CDR3 runs from the conserved cysteine through the conserved F or W. Fields, in order: D gene, clone size, V gene, J gene, CDR3 protein, CDR3 DNA. D genes are given only for firm matches. Size tells how often a clone was seen (once, few, many) or the class of an expanded clone, and some rows leave it out.

>.|many|TRBV6-1|TRBJ2-5
CASSVGIRRETQYF
TGTGCCAGCAGTGTGGGGATCCGGAGGGAGACCCAGTACTTC
>TRBD2|many|TRBV3-1|TRBJ2-3
CASSRASGGSTDTQYF
TGTGCCAGCAGCCGGGCTAGCGGGGGGAGCACAGATACGCAGTATTTT
>TRBD2|many|TRBV20-1|TRBJ2-1
CSAGLAGKNEQFF
TGCAGTGCCGGACTAGCGGGAAAGAATGAGCAGTTCTTC
>.|.|TRBV27|TRBJ2-7
CASIGASFYEQYF
TGTGCCAGCATTGGTGCGTCTTTCTACGAGCAGTACTTC
>.|.|TRBV29-1|TRBJ2-5
CSVGGGGEETQYF
TGCAGCGTTGGGGGAGGGGGGGAAGAGACCCAGTACTTC
>TRBD2|many|TRBV20-1|TRBJ2-3
CSARDGGRVGPDTQYF
TGCAGTGCTAGAGATGGCGGGAGAGTCGGCCCAGATACGCAGTATTTT
>.|few|TRBV3-1|TRBJ2-1
CASSQGGGPYNEQFF
TGTGCCAGCAGCCAAGGCGGGGGCCCTTACAATGAGCAGTTCTTC
>TRBD1|few|TRBV2|TRBJ2-2
CATLGTGENTGELFF
TGTGCCACCCTAGGGACAGGGGAAAACACCGGGGAGCTGTTTTTT
>TRBD2|.|TRBV6-1|TRBJ2-7
CASSRLAGGVSTYEQYF
TGTGCCAGCAGCCGACTAGCGGGGGGCGTCAGTACCTACGAGCAGTACTTC
>.|many|TRBV4-1|TRBJ2-7
CASSQGTNNRAYEQYF
TGCGCCAGCAGCCAAGGAACAAATAATAGGGCCTACGAGCAGTACTTC
>TRBD2|medium-sized|TRBV6-2/TRBV6-3|TRBJ2-1
CASSSHRGGNNEQFF
TGTGCCAGCAGTTCACACCGGGGGGGCAACAATGAGCAGTTCTTC
>TRBD1|many|TRBV12-3/TRBV12-4|TRBJ2-5
CASSPDRAQETQYF
TGTGCCAGCAGTCCAGACAGGGCCCAAGAGACCCAGTACTTC
>.|.|TRBV26|TRBJ2-1
CASTSRPADHNEQFF
TGTGCCAGCACCTCTCGGCCAGCGGACCACAATGAGCAGTTCTTC